This T cell receptor (beta chain) was obtained from a study of ipilimumab plus nivolumab after autologous stem cell transplantation (dated by TCRdb to about 2021). Context from the whole study: A median of roughly 5 ipilimumab doses and roughly eight nivolumab doses was received by trial patients. The intent-to-treat population of the trial consisted of approximately 40 patients. The DLBCL cohort included primary refractory and relapsed disease, with 18-month progression-free survival of about 86% and 27% respectively. Patients undergoing autologous transplant for high-risk diffuse large B cell lymphoma, mature T cell lymphoma, or multiple myeloma were enrolled in the trial. Broad study findings and their caveats: Combined checkpoint inhibition appeared tolerable as post-transplant consolidation, according to the authors' conclusion. Per the authors, a biologic rationale for further study of the post-transplant checkpoint inhibition approach was offered by T cell receptor repertoire, regulatory T cell phenotype and gut microbiota profiles.

Checkpoint therapy began 14 to 28 days after autologous transplant, with ipilimumab given at 1 mg/kg intravenously on day 1 of selected weeks. Nivolumab was administered at 3 mg/kg intravenously on day 1 of weeks 1, 4, 7, 10, and every two weeks through week 26. This was a Phase Ib clinical trial that tested ipilimumab plus nivolumab, given as combined checkpoint inhibition, for consolidation following autologous stem cell transplantation. Counted from cysteine to phenylalanine, this CDR3 has 15 amino acids. The sequence is cut down to CDR3 DNA, 45 bases in frame from base 1. Per the germline V gene (reference sequence), SEHNR is the CDR1 and FQNEAQ is the CDR2. Here V drops 5 bases and J drops 2 bases, and the junction holds 3 bases not matched to any gene. The library was prepared using the immunoSEQ multiplex PCR assay. TCRdb obtained this table from immuneACCESS and retained in-frame rearrangements with V and J assigned. These tables miss some clones; where compared with another copy, unresolved V genes account for less than half of the shortfall, and the remainder is unexplained. In all, the sample holds under 20,000 clones, and around 81% of those were seen once. The ten largest make up 6% to 7% of the sample.

Turning to this clone: The antigen it recognizes is unknown. No much larger clone is present one base from it, and per-base qualities are unavailable.

The sequence is built from TRBV7-9 and TRBJ2-7; 13 bases in between match TRBD2. This clonotype originated in a male donor with diffuse large B-cell lymphoma. This material consisted of PBMCs, taken in a trial of ipilimumab plus nivolumab as post-transplant consolidation. This receptor carries the CDR3 CASSRLAGGPYEQYF. The sequenced DNA: TGTGCCAGCAGCAGACTAGCGGGGGGACCCTACGAGCAGTACTTC. The full variable domain, with segments outside the CDR3 supplied by the reference TRBV7-9 and TRBJ2-7 proteins, appears as DTGVSQNPRHKITKRGQNVTFRCDPISEHNRLYWYRQTLGQGPEFLTYFQNEAQLEKSRLLSDRFSAERPKGSFSTLEIQRTEQGDSAMYLCASSRLAGGPYEQYFGPGTRLTVT.